This passage covers 25 T cell receptor beta chains from one sample sequenced in a study of CD8 T cells in Susac syndrome (dated by TCRdb to about 2019). Library preparation used the immunoSEQ multiplex PCR assay. RNA was extracted using the RNeasy kit, and about 0.45 to 1 ug of the RNA was reverse transcribed with random hexamers. TCRdb trimmed the raw reads at Q25, called clones with MiXCR and kept productive beta chains. One record per CDR3 amino acid sequence lists the most common genes and DNA. This sample holds approximately 190,000 distinct CDR3 sequences; around 96% were observed only once. The ten top clones hold 0.093% of the sample. The sample comprised CD4+ T cells from PBMCs. The receptor source for this set is a human donor with multiple sclerosis.

The chain is built from TRBV3-1 and TRBJ2-7; D unresolved. Germline CDR1 is LGHDT and CDR2 is YNNKEL (reference sequence). Trimming left V 1 base short and J 2 bases short, with 3 bases between. This CDR3 contains 12 residues. The CDR3 loop reads CASSQAAYEQYF. In DNA form, the CDR3 reads TGTGCCAGCAGCCAAGCGGCCTACGAGCAGTACTTC.

The chain couples TRBV20-1 to TRBJ2-7, with a weak D call TRBD2 (6 bases). The V end lost 5 bases, the J end lost 3 bases, and 17 bases lay between the germline ends. Germline CDR1 and CDR2: DFQATT and SNEGSKA (reference sequence). This CDR3 comprises 14 residues. In DNA form, the CDR3 reads TGCAGTGCTCTGGGACTGTCTGCATTCTACGAGCAGTACTTC. This gives the protein CSALGLSAFYEQYF.

V usage is TRBV25-1 and J usage is TRBJ2-1; TRBD2 might be the D (6 bases). CDR1 and CDR2 from the germline V gene are MGHDK and SYGVNS. This CDR3 spans 13 amino acids. The V end was cut by 8 bases, the J end by 6 bases, with 14 bases between. CDR3 nucleotides: TGTGCCAGCTCGGGGCAGGGAGGCAATGAGCAGTTCTTC. The encoded protein is CASSGQGGNEQFF.

The chain is built from TRBV11-2 and TRBJ2-7, with D tentatively TRBD1 (6 bases). V lost 4 bases and J 6 bases, leaving 13 bases between the germline ends. Germline V gene sequence: CDR1 SGHAT, CDR2 FQNNGV. The CDR3 contains 13 residues. The CDR3 nucleotides are TGTGCCAGCAGCTCCCCAGGGGCCATCGAGCAGTACTTC. It translates to CASSSPGAIEQYF.

V usage is TRBV18 and J usage is TRBJ1-5; D gene unclear. This CDR3 comprises 16 residues. CDR1 KGHSH and CDR2 LQKENI come from the germline V gene. V gave up 2 bases and J gave up 0 bases, with 11 bases separating them. CDR3 DNA sequence: TGTGCCAGCTCACCAAGCACACCGAATAGCAATCAGCCCCAGCATTTT. Its protein is CASSPSTPNSNQPQHF. Filled out from reference TRBV18 and TRBJ1-5, the complete variable domain reads NAGVMQNPRHLVRRRGQEARLRCSPMKGHSHVYWYRQLPEEGLKFMVYLQKENIIDESGMPKERFSAEFPKEGPSILRIQQVVRGDSAAYFCASSPSTPNSNQPQHFGDGTRLSIL.

The chain combines TRBV2 with TRBJ1-2; D possibly corresponds to TRBD1 (6 bases). There are 13 residues in the CDR3. Germline assignment: CDR1 SNHLY and CDR2 FYNNEI. With 3 bases removed from V and 4 bases from J, the gap between germline ends came to 9 bases. CDR3 loop: CASSERQVYGYTF. The CDR3, as DNA: TGTGCCAGCAGTGAGAGACAGGTCTATGGCTACACCTTC.

V and J are TRBV2 and TRBJ1-2; D not certain. Per germline, CDR1 SNHLY and CDR2 FYNNEI. The CDR3 has 15 residues. Trimming took off 2 bases at V and 7 bases at J, with 17 bases between the two ends. DNA of the CDR3: TGTGCCAGCAGTGAAAGGATACTAGTCTCTAGTGGCTACACCTTC. As protein: CASSERILVSSGYTF.

This chain connects TRBV27 to TRBJ2-3; D ambiguous. V dropped 5 bases and J dropped 4 bases, with 10 bases sitting between them. The CDR3 consists of 13 residues. The germline V gene has CDR1 MNHEY and CDR2 SMNVEV (reference sequence). DNA for the CDR3: TGTGCCAGCAGTCCCGACTCCCCAGATACGCAGTATTTT. This encodes CASSPDSPDTQYF.

In this sample, this clonotype turned up a few times. This chain uses TRBV6-4 with TRBJ2-1; tentatively, D is TRBD2 (6 bases). The V gene's germline CDR1 is MRHNA and CDR2 SNTAGT. This CDR3 region has 14 residues. V lost 5 bases, J lost 0 bases, and 8 bases lay in between. CDR3 coding DNA: TGTGCCAGCAGTCCCGGGGGCTCCTACAATGAGCAGTTCTTC. Translated, it gives CASSPGGSYNEQFF.

The V and J genes are TRBV24-1 and TRBJ2-1; D gene uncertain. Germline V lookup: CDR1 KGHDR, CDR2 SFDVKD. V shed 9 bases and J shed 7 bases, with 9 bases lying between them. The CDR3 length is 11 residues. The CDR3 sequence is CATGGRNEQFF. The CDR3 region has the DNA TGTGCCACCGGTGGAAGGAATGAGCAGTTCTTC.

The rearrangement uses TRBV24-1 and TRBJ2-1; 11 bases map to TRBD2. The trim removed 4 bases at V and 8 bases at J, leaving 6 bases unmatched. This CDR3 spans 15 amino acids. The germline V gene has CDR1 KGHDR and CDR2 SFDVKD. The CDR3 loop reads CATSDHSGRVYEQFF. For the CDR3, the DNA is TGTGCCACCAGTGACCATAGCGGGAGGGTCTATGAGCAGTTCTTC.

The rearrangement joins TRBV6-1 to TRBJ1-5; D is unclear. The ends were cut back, 6 bases at V and 3 bases at J, with 12 bases in the middle. The CDR3 length is 14 residues. Germline loops: CDR1 MNHNS, CDR2 SASEGT. CDR3 in amino acids: CASRSLLYNQPQHF. The CDR3, as DNA: TGTGCCAGCAGATCCCTGTTGTACAATCAGCCCCAGCATTTT.

The CDR3 protein is CASSLAGPSGTYGYTF. The DNA for the CDR3 is TGTGCCAGCAGCTTAGCTGGGCCAAGCGGAACCTATGGCTACACCTTC. The V and J genes are TRBV7-8 and TRBJ1-2, with D uncertain. CDR1 SGHVS and CDR2 FQNEAQ come from the germline V gene. With 0 bases removed from V and 4 bases from J, the gap between germline ends came to 15 bases. CDR3 length equals 16 residues.

This rearrangement joins TRBV12-5 to TRBJ2-7; TRBD1 matches 10 bases. The CDR3 covers 14 residues. Trimming cost V 6 bases and J 5 bases; bases outside gene matches: 7. In germline, CDR1 is LGHNT, CDR2 FRNRAP. CDR3 DNA: TGTGCTAGTGGCCCGGGACAGGGGATCCACGAGCAGTACTTC. It is translated as CASGPGQGIHEQYF. The entire variable domain, with the rest obtained from reference TRBV12-5 and TRBJ2-7, is as follows: DARVTQTPRHKVTEMGQEVTMRCQPILGHNTVFWYRQTMMQGLELLAYFRNRAPLDDSGMPKDRFSAEMPDATLATLKIQPSEPRDSAVYFCASGPGQGIHEQYFGPGTRLTVT.

The chain employs TRBV28 and TRBJ2-4; tentative D call: TRBD1 (6 bases). The germline V gene has CDR1 MDHEN and CDR2 SYDVKM. The length of the CDR3 is 14 residues. V dropped 10 bases and J dropped 1 base, with 14 bases sitting between them. In DNA, the CDR3 is TGTGCCACCAAACCCGACAGGGCCAAAAACATTCAGTACTTC. Amino acid sequence: CATKPDRAKNIQYF.

V is TRBV7-3 and J is TRBJ1-1; tentative D call: TRBD1 (6 bases). This CDR3 region has 14 residues. Germline CDR1 is SGHTA and CDR2 is FQGTGA. V lost 8 bases and J 3 bases, leaving 16 bases between the germline ends. This CDR3 reads CASSRGSSDTEAFF. Here the CDR3 DNA reads TGTGCCAGCTCAAGGGGGTCCTCGGACACTGAAGCTTTCTTT.

The chain combines TRBV11-2 with TRBJ2-6; 8 positions agree with TRBD1. Germline values: CDR1 SGHAT, CDR2 FQNNGV. The J segment lost 0 bases and the V segment lost 6 bases, leaving 7 bases of the junction unmatched. This CDR3 has 17 amino acids. The CDR3 DNA reads TGTGCCAGCAGGACCAGGGGGCGCGTCTCTGGGGCCAACGTCCTGACTTTC. This codes for CASRTRGRVSGANVLTF.

With regard to this clonotype: One end of the junction varies from germline; a read error may be responsible. J is TRBJ2-1 and V is TRBV9; TRBD2 agrees at 9 bases. Germline V lookup: CDR1 SGDLS, CDR2 YYNGEE. This CDR3 is built from 15 residues. The CDR3 DNA follows: TGTGCCAGCAGCGTAGAGAGCGGGGGGCACAATGAGCAATTCTTC. Translating it yields CASSVESGGHNEQFF.

The chain has TRBV2 and TRBJ1-2, with D possibly matching TRBD1 (6 bases). CDR3 length: 13 amino acids. Germline V gives CDR1 SNHLY, CDR2 FYNNEI. Trimming pared 6 bases from V and 8 bases from J, leaving 16 bases between. The DNA for the CDR3 is TGTGCCAGCAGGGGGGTACAGGGAAGAGGCTACACCTTC. Protein product: CASRGVQGRGYTF.

The V gene is TRBV30, the J gene TRBJ2-7, with 10 bases identical to TRBD2. Germline CDR1 GTSNPN, CDR2 SVGIG (reference sequence). The CDR3 loop spans 17 amino acids. V gave up 3 bases and J gave up 4 bases; unmatched junction bases: 15. This CDR3 reads CAWRSRAGALAGYEQYF. The CDR3 region has the DNA TGTGCCTGGAGGAGCCGGGCGGGAGCACTAGCGGGGTACGAGCAGTACTTC.

The chain combines TRBV7-2 with TRBJ2-1; no definite D call. The CDR3 covers 13 residues. CDR1 and CDR2 (germline): SGHTA, FQGNSA. Trimming stripped 4 bases from V and 2 bases from J, with 6 bases between. CDR3 nucleotide sequence: TGTGCCAGCAGCTCCGCTGCCTACAATGAGCAGTTCTTC. Amino acid sequence: CASSSAAYNEQFF.

The chain links TRBV6-2 or TRBV6-3 to TRBJ1-1; TRBD1 is a possible D gene (5 bases). V lost 2 bases to trimming and J lost 5 bases, with 9 bases between them. This CDR3 comprises 13 residues. CDR1 is MNHEY and CDR2 is SVGEGT in the germline V gene. CDR3 amino acids: CASSYDRGTEAFF. The CDR3 DNA follows: TGTGCCAGCAGTTACGACCGGGGGACTGAAGCTTTCTTT.

The V call is TRBV7-8, the J call TRBJ2-5; unclear D gene. V was pared by 4 bases and J by 2 bases, with 14 bases between. The germline CDR1 and CDR2 sequences are SGHVS and FQNEAQ. The CDR3 length is 15 residues. As DNA, the CDR3 is TGTGCCAGCAGCTCAATGCCGCCCCTACAAGAGACCCAGTACTTC. Protein sequence: CASSSMPPLQETQYF. Using reference TRBV7-8 and TRBJ2-5 for the parts outside the CDR3, the full variable domain is GAGVSQSPRYKVAKRGQDVALRCDPISGHVSLFWYQQALGQGPEFLTYFQNEAQLDKSGLPSDRFFAERPEGSVSTLKIQRTQQEDSAVYLCASSSMPPLQETQYFGPGTRLLVL.

The V gene is TRBV18, the J gene TRBJ2-7, with D possibly TRBD2 on 5 matching bases. Germline V CDR1 and CDR2: KGHSH, LQKENI. This CDR3 is built from 15 residues. Trimming removed 3 bases at V and 7 bases at J, with 19 bases between. The CDR3 is CASSPSNGLDAEQYF. CDR3 coding DNA: TGTGCCAGCTCACCTTCAAACGGACTCGACGCGGAGCAGTACTTC.

J is TRBJ2-3 and V is TRBV24-1; D gene ambiguous. CDR1 and CDR2 (germline): KGHDR, SFDVKD. The CDR3 has 12 amino acids. V lost 5 bases, J lost 3 bases, and 5 bases lay in between. The chain's CDR3 is CATSGGTDTQYF. The CDR3 DNA is TGTGCCACCAGTGGTGGGACAGATACGCAGTATTTT.